This entry lists 19 T cell receptor beta chains sequenced from one sample in a study of T cells in localized non-small cell lung cancer. Profiling relied on immunoSEQ multiplex PCR, and the TCRdb table lists in-frame clones only, not all of them. The sample has tens of thousands of clones; 84% are singletons. The sequenced sample was peripheral blood, obtained before any cancer treatment. These receptors all come from a man aged 40 to 75 with stage I lung adenocarcinoma.

The rearrangement links TRBV13 to TRBJ2-1; tentative D call: TRBD2 (5 bases). V was pared by 5 bases and J by 9 bases, with 11 bases between. The V gene's germline CDR1 is PRHDT and CDR2 FYEKMQ (reference sequence). CDR3 length equals 12 residues. The CDR3 bases are TGTGCCAGCAGCCTTACGGCGGGTGAGCAGTTCTTC. This gives the protein CASSLTAGEQFF.

The V gene is TRBV7-9, the J gene TRBJ1-1; no definite D call. Germline V gene data show CDR1 as SEHNR and CDR2 as FQNEAQ (reference sequence). This CDR3 comprises 17 residues. With 5 bases removed from V and 0 bases from J, the gap between germline ends came to 19 bases. The CDR3 spells CASSPGEGFGVNTEAFF. The CDR3 DNA reads as TGTGCCAGCAGCCCCGGGGAGGGATTCGGGGTGAACACTGAAGCTTTCTTT.

In this sample, this clone turned up a few times. The chain couples TRBV29-1 to TRBJ2-3, with 7 bases lining up with TRBD1. The CDR3 loop spans 15 amino acids. The V gene end was trimmed by 6 bases and the J gene end by 3 bases; junction bases not matched to a gene: 12. The germline V gene encodes CDR1 SQVTM and CDR2 ANQGSEA. The CDR3 loop is CSVNRGSSKTDTQYF. The CDR3 DNA is TGCAGCGTCAACAGGGGATCGTCTAAAACAGATACGCAGTATTTT.

CDR3 residues: CASSWGGDIQYF. As DNA, the CDR3 is TGTGCCAGCAGTTGGGGAGGGGACATTCAGTACTTC. The V gene is TRBV2, the J gene TRBJ2-4, with TRBD2 identical over 7 bases. The CDR3 consists of 12 residues. V shed 5 bases and J 8 bases; nucleotides not matched to a gene: 3. Germline V gene sequence: CDR1 SNHLY, CDR2 FYNNEI.

V usage is TRBV9 and J usage is TRBJ2-7; the match to TRBD2 covers 12 bases. The CDR3 length is 15 residues. Unmatched junction bases numbered 2, after V lost 3 bases and J lost 1 base. Germline V lookup: CDR1 SGDLS, CDR2 YYNGEE. In DNA, the CDR3 is TGTGCCAGCAGCGCCGGACTAGCGGGATCCTACGAGCAGTACTTC. Protein product: CASSAGLAGSYEQYF. Drawing the rest from reference TRBV9 and TRBJ2-7, the complete variable domain is DSGVTQTPKHLITATGQRVTLRCSPRSGDLSVYWYQQSLDQGLQFLIQYYNGEERAKGNILERFSAQQFPDLHSELNLSSLELGDSALYFCASSAGLAGSYEQYFGPGTRLTVT.

The chain has TRBV19 and TRBJ2-5; D remains unclear. V gave up 6 bases and J gave up 3 bases, with 11 bases separating them. This CDR3 is 13 amino acids long. Germline V gene data show CDR1 as LNHDA and CDR2 as SQIVND (reference sequence). CDR3 sequence (DNA): TGTGCCAGTAGGCACGTGGCGGAAGAGACCCAGTACTTC. Translated: CASRHVAEETQYF.

There are a few counts of this clone. The V call is TRBV5-1, the J call TRBJ1-2; no clear D. Germline CDR1 reads SGHRS; CDR2 reads YFSETQ. V was cut by 3 bases and J by 6 bases, with 9 bases left in between. The CDR3 has 12 amino acids. The CDR3 sequence is CASSSVGNGYTF. In DNA, the CDR3 is TGCGCCAGCAGCTCAGTGGGGAATGGCTACACCTTC. Full variable domain (missing parts from reference TRBV5-1 and TRBJ1-2): KAGVTQTPRYLIKTRGQQVTLSCSPISGHRSVSWYQQTPGQGLQFLFEYFSETQRNKGNFPGRFSGRQFSNSRSEMNVSTLELGDSALYLCASSSVGNGYTFGSGTRLTVV.

This clone was seen only a few times. V gene TRBV6-5 combines with J gene TRBJ1-1; no firm D call. V was cut by 6 bases and J by 13 bases, with 24 bases left in between. The germline CDR1 and CDR2 sequences are MNHEY and SVGAGI. The CDR3 sequence is 14 residues long. The CDR3 coding sequence is TGTGCCAGCAGCGGAGTGTCATCCCCCGGAGCGGTTTTCTTT. As protein: CASSGVSSPGAVFF.

This clone was counted once. The CDR3, as DNA: TGTGCCACCAGCAGAGACTTGGCAGGGAATGAAAAACTGTTTTTT. Its protein is CATSRDLAGNEKLFF. The chain combines TRBV15 with TRBJ1-4, with D perhaps matching TRBD1 (5 bases). Germline values: CDR1 LNHNV, CDR2 YYDKDF (reference sequence). The CDR3 sequence is 15 residues long. V lost 0 bases, J lost 5 bases, and 10 bases lay in between.

The chain is built from TRBV15 and TRBJ2-1, with D possibly being TRBD2 (6 bases). The germline gives CDR1 LNHNV, CDR2 YYDKDF (reference sequence). This CDR3 spans 13 amino acids. V was clipped by 4 bases and J by 8 bases, with 12 bases between them. In DNA, the CDR3 is TGTGCCACCAGCACACGGGAGAATCATGAGCAGTTCTTC. This sequence encodes CATSTRENHEQFF.

V usage is TRBV4-3 and J usage is TRBJ1-5; no clear D gene. With 6 bases removed from V and 1 base from J, the gap between germline ends came to 10 bases. There are 14 residues in the CDR3. Germline CDR1 is LGHNA and CDR2 is YSLEER. Here the CDR3 reads CASSVQPSNQPQHF. Here the CDR3 DNA reads TGCGCCAGCAGTGTACAGCCCAGCAATCAGCCCCAGCATTTT.

V usage is TRBV5-8 and J usage is TRBJ2-3, with D unclear. The V end lost 2 bases, the J end lost 4 bases, and 14 bases lay between the germline ends. Germline CDR1 reads SGHTS; CDR2 reads YDEGEE. There are 15 residues in the CDR3. In DNA, the CDR3 is TGTGCCAGCAGCTTCGTCCCACAGTCGGCAGATACGCAGTATTTT. It encodes CASSFVPQSADTQYF.

The chain joins TRBV5-4 to TRBJ2-2, with D perhaps TRBD1 or TRBD2 (6 bases each). Germline-derived CDR1 and CDR2 are SGHNT and YYREEE (reference sequence). This CDR3 is built from 18 residues. V dropped 2 bases and J dropped 0 bases, with 17 bases sitting between them. The CDR3 protein is CASSFGGGGLSNTGELFF. CDR3 in DNA: TGTGCCAGCAGCTTTGGCGGAGGGGGGCTATCGAACACCGGGGAGCTGTTTTTT. Full variable domain (outside the CDR3, taken from reference TRBV5-4 and TRBJ2-2): ETGVTQSPTHLIKTRGQQVTLRCSSQSGHNTVSWYQQALGQGPQFIFQYYREEENGRGNFPPRFSGLQFPNYSSELNVNALELDDSALYLCASSFGGGGLSNTGELFFGEGSRLTVL.

The chain carries TRBV29-1 and TRBJ1-1; unclear D gene. Looked up from germline, CDR1 is SQVTM and CDR2 is ANQGSEA. The CDR3 covers 13 residues. Trimming shortened V by 1 base and J by 0 bases, and 6 bases separated the two germline ends. CDR3 nucleotides: TGCAGCGTTGAAGCCCATATGAACACTGAAGCTTTCTTT. This encodes CSVEAHMNTEAFF.

The chain carries TRBV5-5 and TRBJ2-5; TRBD2 agrees at 9 bases. The CDR3 is 16 residues long. Germline CDR1 SGHKS, CDR2 YYEKEE (reference sequence). Trimming at V came to 2 bases and at J to 0 bases, leaving 5 bases not matched to a gene. This chain's CDR3 is CASSFDERGDQETQYF. Written as DNA, the CDR3 is TGTGCCAGCAGCTTCGACGAGCGGGGGGACCAAGAGACCCAGTACTTC.

This clone was detected a few times. This sequence joins TRBV18 and TRBJ1-1; D is unclear. Germline CDR1 is KGHSH and CDR2 is LQKENI. Trimming removed 2 bases at V and 7 bases at J, with 8 bases between. The CDR3 contains 12 residues. The CDR3 sequence is CASSPSLGEAFF. The CDR3 DNA sequence: TGTGCCAGCTCACCATCACTAGGTGAAGCTTTCTTT.

The chain employs TRBV12-5 and TRBJ2-7; possible D gene TRBD1, 6 bases. This CDR3 is 13 amino acids long. From germline, CDR1 is LGHNT and CDR2 FRNRAP. Trimming took 3 bases from V and 3 from J, leaving 9 bases between them. The CDR3 nucleotides are TGTGCTAGTGGTTTAAAGGGGGACTACGAGCAGTACTTC. Protein product: CASGLKGDYEQYF.

The V and J genes are TRBV13 and TRBJ2-5; D might be TRBD2 (5 bases). CDR1 is PRHDT, CDR2 FYEKMQ, per germline (reference sequence). Trimming cost V 6 bases and J 5 bases, with 16 bases left between them. This CDR3 is built from 14 residues. The CDR3 reads CASSIGGEGETQYF. CDR3 bases: TGTGCCAGCAGTATCGGAGGCGAAGGCGAGACCCAGTACTTC. Full variable domain (outside the CDR3, taken from reference TRBV13 and TRBJ2-5): AAGVIQSPRHLIKEKRETATLKCYPIPRHDTVYWYQQGPGQDPQFLISFYEKMQSDKGSIPDRFSAQQFSDYHSELNMSSLELGDSALYFCASSIGGEGETQYFGPGTRLLVL.

This chain uses TRBV4-3 with TRBJ1-5; D is unclear. The CDR3 has 16 amino acids. The V end lost 2 bases, the J end lost 3 bases, and 14 bases lay between the germline ends. The germline V gene encodes CDR1 LGHNA and CDR2 YSLEER. The CDR3 sequence: CASSQSGRRLNQPQHF. Written as DNA, the CDR3 is TGCGCCAGCAGCCAATCGGGCCGAAGGCTCAATCAGCCCCAGCATTTT.